One and the same sample provided the 10 T cell receptor beta chains below, sequenced in a study of human T cells and chemical hapten exposure. Each CDR3 protein gets one entry after TCRdb re-called the RACE reads with MiXCR. The sample has some 350,000 distinct CDR3 sequences, around 6% seen once; the top ten hold more than 5.5%. Time point reported: patch test 2, 6 weeks after DPC sensitization. This sample's treatment: therapeutic diphenylcyclopropenone sensitization with weekly scalp DPC. The specimen comprised whole blood, sampled in connection with sensitization to the hapten diphenylcyclopropenone (DPC). The receptor source for this set is a woman aged 18 to 35 with alopecia areata. Some clones in this sample may be carry-over from other donors' samples.

The chain recombines TRBV12-3 or TRBV12-4 with TRBJ2-3; D is possibly TRBD1 (5 bases). Trimming cost V 7 bases and J 11 bases, with 28 bases left between them. The CDR3 is 16 residues long. Written as DNA, the CDR3 is TGTGCCAGCATTTGGGGCTCCGGGTCCGGCAGGTTCGGGCAGTATTTT. This encodes CASIWGSGSGRFGQYF.

Here the CDR3 reads CATSDSGPGELFF. CDR3 DNA sequence: TGTGCCACCAGTGATTCGGGACCCGGGGAGCTGTTTTTT. The V call is TRBV24-1, the J call TRBJ2-2; D possibly uses TRBD1 or TRBD2 (5 bases each). V shed 2 bases and J shed 6 bases, with 6 bases lying between them. Per the germline V gene, CDR1 is KGHDR and CDR2 is SFDVKD. This CDR3 contains 13 residues.

The table lists this clonotype with many counts. The CDR3, as DNA: TGTGCCAGCAGCTTAGGGGGGGCCAGGGATGAGCAGTTCTTC. Translation gives CASSLGGARDEQFF. The chain has TRBV11-1 and TRBJ2-1, with D perhaps assigned TRBD1 or TRBD2 (6 bases each). This CDR3 is built from 14 residues. Germline V gene sequence: CDR1 SGHAT, CDR2 FQDESV (reference sequence). The germline V and J ends were trimmed by 1 base and 8 bases, with 12 bases remaining between them. Drawing the rest from reference TRBV11-1 and TRBJ2-1, the complete variable domain is EAEVAQSPRYKITEKSQAVAFWCDPISGHATLYWYRQILGQGPELLVQFQDESVVDDSQLPKDRFSAERLKGVDSTLKIQPAELGDSAMYLCASSLGGARDEQFFGPGTRLTVL.

The V and J genes are TRBV20-1 and TRBJ2-7; no definite D call. This CDR3 has 13 residues. The germline CDR1 and CDR2 sequences are DFQATT and SNEGSKA (reference sequence). V lost 5 bases to trimming and J lost 3 bases, with 14 bases between them. The CDR3 DNA reads as TGCAGTGCTGAGTCTAGAGGATTCTACGAGCAGTACTTC. Translating it yields CSAESRGFYEQYF.

This clonotype has at least ten counts. The chain couples TRBV12-3 or TRBV12-4 to TRBJ1-2; D unclear. This CDR3 region has 13 residues. Between the trimmed V and J ends, which lost 5 bases and 8 bases, there was a span of 15 bases. The DNA for the CDR3 is TGTGCCAGCAGTGCCCTACTGATTGAAGGCTACACCTTC. It specifies CASSALLIEGYTF.

The chain links TRBV6-2 or TRBV6-3 to TRBJ1-5, with D possibly matching TRBD1 (6 bases). Trimming cost V 6 bases and J 7 bases, with 10 bases left between them. Germline assignment: CDR1 MNHEY and CDR2 SVGEGT. The CDR3 spans 12 residues. CDR3 region: CASRKGGQPQHF. The CDR3 coding sequence is TGTGCCAGCAGAAAAGGGGGACAGCCCCAGCATTTT.

This clonotype was picked up many times. The rearrangement joins TRBV20-1 to TRBJ2-7, with 7 positions matching TRBD2. The CDR3 spans 13 residues. After removal of 6 bases from V and 2 bases from J, the junction contained 7 bases not matched to a gene. The germline V gene has CDR1 DFQATT and CDR2 SNEGSKA (reference sequence). The CDR3 nucleotides read TGCAGTGCCCCGGCTAGCGGTACCTACGAGCAGTACTTC. Translating it yields CSAPASGTYEQYF.

This clonotype was seen ten or more times. The chain joins TRBV10-3 to TRBJ1-5; a possible D gene is TRBD1 (6 bases). Trimming shortened V by 8 bases and J by 2 bases, and 13 bases separated the two germline ends. The CDR3 consists of 14 residues. Germline loops: CDR1 ENHRY, CDR2 SYGVKD. CDR3: CAIRGGDGNQPQHF. The DNA of the CDR3 is TGTGCCATCCGAGGGGGGGATGGCAATCAGCCCCAGCATTTT.

This clonotype was picked up a small number of times. The chain joins TRBV5-1 to TRBJ2-3, with no clear D. Trimming pared 2 bases from V and 2 bases from J, leaving 15 bases between. From germline, CDR1 is SGHRS and CDR2 YFSETQ. This CDR3 is built from 16 residues. In DNA, the CDR3 is TGCGCCAGCAGCTTTGGCGACATAACCTTCACAGATACGCAGTATTTT. Residues: CASSFGDITFTDTQYF.

The chain has TRBV2 and TRBJ1-6; D might be TRBD1 (6 bases). The CDR3 is made up of 14 amino acids. V was clipped by 3 bases and J by 8 bases, with 11 bases between them. In germline, CDR1 is SNHLY, CDR2 FYNNEI. In DNA, the CDR3 is TGTGCCAGCAGTGAGTCAGGGGACGATTCACCCCTCCACTTT. As protein: CASSESGDDSPLHF. The variable domain in full, with the rest retrieved from reference TRBV2 and TRBJ1-6, is EPEVTQTPSHQVTQMGQEVILRCVPISNHLYFYWYRQILGQKVEFLVSFYNNEISEKSEIFDDQFSVERPDGSNFTLKIRSTKLEDSAMYFCASSESGDDSPLHFGNGTRLTVT.